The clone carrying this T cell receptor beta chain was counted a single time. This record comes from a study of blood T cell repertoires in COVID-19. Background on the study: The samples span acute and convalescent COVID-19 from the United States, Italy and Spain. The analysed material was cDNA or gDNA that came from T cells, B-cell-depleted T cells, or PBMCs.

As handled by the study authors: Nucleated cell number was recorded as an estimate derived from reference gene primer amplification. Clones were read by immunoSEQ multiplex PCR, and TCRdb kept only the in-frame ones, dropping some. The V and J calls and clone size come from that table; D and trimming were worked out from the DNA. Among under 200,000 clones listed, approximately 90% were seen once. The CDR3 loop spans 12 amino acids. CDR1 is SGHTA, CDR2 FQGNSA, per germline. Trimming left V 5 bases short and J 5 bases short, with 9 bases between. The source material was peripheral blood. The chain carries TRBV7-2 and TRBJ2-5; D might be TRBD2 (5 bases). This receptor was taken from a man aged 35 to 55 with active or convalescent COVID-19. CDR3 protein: CASSRGWETQYF. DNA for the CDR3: TGTGCCAGCAGCCGAGGGTGGGAGACCCAGTACTTC.